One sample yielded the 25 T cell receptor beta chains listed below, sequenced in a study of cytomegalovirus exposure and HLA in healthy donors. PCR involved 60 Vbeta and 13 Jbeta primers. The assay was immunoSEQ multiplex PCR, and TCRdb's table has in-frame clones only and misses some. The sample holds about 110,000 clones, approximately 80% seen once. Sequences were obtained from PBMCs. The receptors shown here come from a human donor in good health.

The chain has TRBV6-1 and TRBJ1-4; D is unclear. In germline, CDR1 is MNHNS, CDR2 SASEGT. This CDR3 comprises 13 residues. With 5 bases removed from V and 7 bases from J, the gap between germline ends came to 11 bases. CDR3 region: CASSRQAGEKLFF. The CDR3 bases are TGTGCCAGCAGTCGTCAGGCGGGTGAAAAACTGTTTTTT.

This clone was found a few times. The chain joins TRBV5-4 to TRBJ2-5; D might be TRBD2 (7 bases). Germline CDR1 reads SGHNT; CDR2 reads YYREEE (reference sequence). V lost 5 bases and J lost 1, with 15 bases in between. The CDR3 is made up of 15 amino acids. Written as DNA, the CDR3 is TGTGCCAGCAGTCCGACGGGGGGCGCCCAAGAGACCCAGTACTTC. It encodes CASSPTGGAQETQYF.

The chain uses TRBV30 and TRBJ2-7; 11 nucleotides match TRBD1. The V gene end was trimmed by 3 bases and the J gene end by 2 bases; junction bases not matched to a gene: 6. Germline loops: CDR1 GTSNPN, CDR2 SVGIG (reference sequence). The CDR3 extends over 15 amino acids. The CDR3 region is CAWSGTGGATYEQYF. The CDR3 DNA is TGTGCCTGGAGCGGGACAGGGGGGGCTACCTACGAGCAGTACTTC.

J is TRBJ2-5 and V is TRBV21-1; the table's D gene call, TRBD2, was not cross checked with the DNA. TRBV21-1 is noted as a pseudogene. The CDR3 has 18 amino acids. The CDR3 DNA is TGTGCCAGCAGCAAACTGTTCGGTGAGCGGGAGGGACAAGAGACCCAGTACTTC. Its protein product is CASSKLFGEREGQETQYF.

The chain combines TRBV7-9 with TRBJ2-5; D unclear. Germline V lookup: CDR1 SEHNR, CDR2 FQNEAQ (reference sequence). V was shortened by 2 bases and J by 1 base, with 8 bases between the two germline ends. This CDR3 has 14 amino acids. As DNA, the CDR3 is TGTGCCAGCAGCTTATCTAGACTCCAAGAGACCCAGTACTTC. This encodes CASSLSRLQETQYF.

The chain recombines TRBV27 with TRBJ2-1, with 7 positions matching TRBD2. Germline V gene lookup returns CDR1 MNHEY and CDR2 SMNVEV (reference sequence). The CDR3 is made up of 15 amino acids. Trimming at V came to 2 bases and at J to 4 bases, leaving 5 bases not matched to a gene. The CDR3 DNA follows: TGTGCCAGCAGTTTAGCGGGAGTCTATTACAATGAGCAGTTCTTC. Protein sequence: CASSLAGVYYNEQFF.

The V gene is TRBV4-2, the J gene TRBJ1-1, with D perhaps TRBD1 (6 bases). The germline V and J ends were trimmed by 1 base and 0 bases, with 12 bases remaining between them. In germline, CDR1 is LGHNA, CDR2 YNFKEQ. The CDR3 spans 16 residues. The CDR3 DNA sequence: TGTGCCAGCAGCCAAGGTGGGACACGGGTGAACACTGAAGCTTTCTTT. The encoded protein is CASSQGGTRVNTEAFF.

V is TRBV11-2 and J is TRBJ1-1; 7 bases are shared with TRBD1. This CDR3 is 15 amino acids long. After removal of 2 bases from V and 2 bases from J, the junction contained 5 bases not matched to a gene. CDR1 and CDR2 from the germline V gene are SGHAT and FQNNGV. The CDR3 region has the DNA TGTGCCAGCAGCTTATGGACAGGAACTAACACTGAAGCTTTCTTT. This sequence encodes CASSLWTGTNTEAFF.

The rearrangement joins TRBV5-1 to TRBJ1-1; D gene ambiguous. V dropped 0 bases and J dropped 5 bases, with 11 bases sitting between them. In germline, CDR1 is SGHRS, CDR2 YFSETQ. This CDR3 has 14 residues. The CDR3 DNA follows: TGCGCCAGCAGCTTGGCGGGTCCTGAGACTGAAGCTTTCTTT. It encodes CASSLAGPETEAFF.

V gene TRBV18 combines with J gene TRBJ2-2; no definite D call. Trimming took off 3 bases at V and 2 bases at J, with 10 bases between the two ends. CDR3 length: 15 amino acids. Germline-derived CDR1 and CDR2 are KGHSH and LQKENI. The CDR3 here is CASSPRLSNTGELFF. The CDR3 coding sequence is TGTGCCAGCTCACCGCGATTGAGTAACACCGGGGAGCTGTTTTTT.

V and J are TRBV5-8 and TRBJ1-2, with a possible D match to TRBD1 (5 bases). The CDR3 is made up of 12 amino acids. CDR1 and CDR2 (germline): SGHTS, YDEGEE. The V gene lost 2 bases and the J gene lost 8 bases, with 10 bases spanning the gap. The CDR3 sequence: CASSFAGPGYTF. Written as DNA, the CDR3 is TGTGCCAGCAGCTTCGCAGGGCCCGGCTACACCTTC.

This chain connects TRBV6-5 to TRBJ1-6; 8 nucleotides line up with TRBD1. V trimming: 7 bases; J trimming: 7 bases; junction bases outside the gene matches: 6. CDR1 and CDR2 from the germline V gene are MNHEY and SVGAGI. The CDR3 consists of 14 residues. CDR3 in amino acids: CASTWDRLNSPLHF. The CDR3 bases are TGTGCCAGCACATGGGACAGGTTAAATTCACCCCTCCACTTT.

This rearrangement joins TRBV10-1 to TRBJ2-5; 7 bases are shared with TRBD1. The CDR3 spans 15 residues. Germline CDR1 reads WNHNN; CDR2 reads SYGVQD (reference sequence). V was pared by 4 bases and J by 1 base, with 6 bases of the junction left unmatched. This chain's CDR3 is CASSVSTGIQETQYF. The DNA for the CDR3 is TGCGCCAGCAGTGTGTCGACAGGGATCCAAGAGACCCAGTACTTC.

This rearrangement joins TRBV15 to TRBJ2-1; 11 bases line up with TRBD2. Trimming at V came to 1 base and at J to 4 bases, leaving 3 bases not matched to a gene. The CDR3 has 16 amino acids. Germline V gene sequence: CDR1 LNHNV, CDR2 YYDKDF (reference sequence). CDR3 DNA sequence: TGTGCCACCAGCAGAGGGTTAGCGGGAGGGTACAATGAGCAGTTCTTC. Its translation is CATSRGLAGGYNEQFF.

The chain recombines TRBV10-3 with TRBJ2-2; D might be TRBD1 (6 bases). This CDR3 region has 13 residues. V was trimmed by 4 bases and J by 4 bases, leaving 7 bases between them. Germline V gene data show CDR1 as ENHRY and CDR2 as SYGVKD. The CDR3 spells CAISGRGTGELFF. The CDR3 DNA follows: TGTGCCATCAGTGGCAGGGGCACCGGGGAGCTGTTTTTT.

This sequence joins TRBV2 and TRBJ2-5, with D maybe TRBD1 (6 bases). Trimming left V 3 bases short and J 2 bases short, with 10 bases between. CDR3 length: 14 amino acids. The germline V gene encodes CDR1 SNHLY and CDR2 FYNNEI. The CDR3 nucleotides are TGTGCCAGCAGTGAGGGGGCAGCGCAAGAGACCCAGTACTTC. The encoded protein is CASSEGAAQETQYF.

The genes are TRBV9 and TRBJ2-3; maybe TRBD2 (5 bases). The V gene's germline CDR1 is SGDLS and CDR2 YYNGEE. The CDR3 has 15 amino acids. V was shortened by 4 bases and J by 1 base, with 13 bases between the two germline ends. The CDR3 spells CASSLTDGGTDTQYF. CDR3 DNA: TGTGCCAGCAGCCTGACTGACGGGGGCACAGATACGCAGTATTTT. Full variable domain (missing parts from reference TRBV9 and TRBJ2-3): DSGVTQTPKHLITATGQRVTLRCSPRSGDLSVYWYQQSLDQGLQFLIQYYNGEERAKGNILERFSAQQFPDLHSELNLSSLELGDSALYFCASSLTDGGTDTQYFGPGTRLTVL.

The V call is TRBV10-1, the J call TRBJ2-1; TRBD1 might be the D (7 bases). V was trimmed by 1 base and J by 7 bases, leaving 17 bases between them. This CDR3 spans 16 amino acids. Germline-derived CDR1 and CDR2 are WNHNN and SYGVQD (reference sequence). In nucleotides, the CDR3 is TGCGCCAGCAGTGAGTGGCGGCAGGGGGGAGGTAATGAGCAGTTCTTC. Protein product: CASSEWRQGGGNEQFF.

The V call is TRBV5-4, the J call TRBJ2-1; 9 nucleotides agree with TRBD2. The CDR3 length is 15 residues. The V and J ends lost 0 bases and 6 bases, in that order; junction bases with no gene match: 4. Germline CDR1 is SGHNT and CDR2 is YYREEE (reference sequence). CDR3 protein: CASSLEAGGGNEQFF. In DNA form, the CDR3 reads TGTGCCAGCAGCTTGGAAGCGGGAGGTGGCAATGAGCAGTTCTTC.

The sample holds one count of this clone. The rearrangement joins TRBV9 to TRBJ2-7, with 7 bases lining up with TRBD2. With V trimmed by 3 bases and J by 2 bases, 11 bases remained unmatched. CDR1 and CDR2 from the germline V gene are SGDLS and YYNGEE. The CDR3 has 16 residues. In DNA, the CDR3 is TGTGCCAGCAGCGCCAGTCCAGCGGGGACCACCTACGAGCAGTACTTC. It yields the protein CASSASPAGTTYEQYF.

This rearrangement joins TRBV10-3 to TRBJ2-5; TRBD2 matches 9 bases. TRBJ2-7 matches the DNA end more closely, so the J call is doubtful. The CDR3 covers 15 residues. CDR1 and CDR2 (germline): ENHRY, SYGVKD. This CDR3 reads CAISDGPSGTGEQYF. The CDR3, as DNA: TGTGCCATCAGTGACGGTCCTAGCGGGACGGGCGAGCAGTACTTC.

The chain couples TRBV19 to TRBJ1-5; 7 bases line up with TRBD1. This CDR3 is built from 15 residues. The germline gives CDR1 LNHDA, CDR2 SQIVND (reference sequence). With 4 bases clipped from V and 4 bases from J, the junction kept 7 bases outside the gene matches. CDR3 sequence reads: CASSTMGQPNQPQHF. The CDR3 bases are TGTGCCAGTAGTACGATGGGACAGCCGAATCAGCCCCAGCATTTT.

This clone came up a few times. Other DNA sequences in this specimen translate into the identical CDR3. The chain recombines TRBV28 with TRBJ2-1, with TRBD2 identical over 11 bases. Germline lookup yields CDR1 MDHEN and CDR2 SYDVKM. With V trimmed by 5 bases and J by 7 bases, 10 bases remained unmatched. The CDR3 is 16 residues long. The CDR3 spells CASSPALTSGTNEQFF. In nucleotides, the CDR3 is TGTGCCAGCAGTCCTGCCCTGACTAGCGGGACGAATGAGCAGTTCTTC.

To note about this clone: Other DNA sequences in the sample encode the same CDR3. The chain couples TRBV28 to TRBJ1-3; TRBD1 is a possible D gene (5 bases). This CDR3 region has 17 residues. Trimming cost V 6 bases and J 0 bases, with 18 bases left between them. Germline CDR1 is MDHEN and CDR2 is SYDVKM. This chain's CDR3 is CASRRGQGYISGNTIYF. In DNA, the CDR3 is TGTGCCAGCAGACGTGGACAAGGTTATATCTCTGGAAACACCATATATTTT.

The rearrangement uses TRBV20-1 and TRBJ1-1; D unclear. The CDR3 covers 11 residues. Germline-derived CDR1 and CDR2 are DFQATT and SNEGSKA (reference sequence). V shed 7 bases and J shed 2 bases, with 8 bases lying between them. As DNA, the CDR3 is TGCAGTGTTCGGGGAAACACTGAAGCTTTCTTT. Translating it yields CSVRGNTEAFF.